This entry concerns a single T cell receptor beta chain. Distinct nucleotide sequences in the sample also encode this CDR3. Trimming took 3 bases from V and 1 from J, leaving 6 bases between them. The CDR3 is 13 residues long. CDR1 and CDR2 from the germline V gene are KGHSH and LQKENI. Data came from immunoSEQ multiplex PCR; TCRdb stores just in-frame clones and leaves some out. Here the sample spans around 2,000,000 clones, 85% to 95% being singletons. This specimen belongs to a study of shared clonotypes between healthy human individuals. The chain combines TRBV18 with TRBJ1-1, with D hard to call. This sequence was found in a young man in good health. Sequences were obtained from naive CD4+ T cells sorted from blood. The sample's subset: CD45RA+ positively selected. The DNA of the CDR3 is TGTGCCAGCTCACCCGACGGGAACACTGAAGCTTTCTTT. Its translation is CASSPDGNTEAFF.